The sequence of this TCR beta chain was determined in a study of T cell changes during pregnancy in multiple sclerosis. Germline values: CDR1 GTSNPN, CDR2 SVGIG (reference sequence). The V gene end was trimmed by 4 bases and the J gene end by 7 bases; junction bases not matched to a gene: 11. CDR3 size: 15 residues. Produced via immunoSEQ multiplex PCR; TCRdb's table is partial and in-frame only. The table shows fewer than 85,000 clones, with around 92% occurring only once. This chain joins TRBV30 and TRBJ2-7; 12 nucleotides match TRBD1. The receptor was isolated from a female donor with multiple sclerosis, enrolled in a pregnancy study. The starting material was peripheral blood, obtained before pregnancy. The chain's CDR3 is CAWTGSGTGGKEQYF. In DNA, the CDR3 is TGTGCCTGGACTGGTTCCGGGACAGGGGGCAAGGAGCAGTACTTC.